This T cell receptor beta chain was sequenced in a study of blood T cells in healthy people across ages. Next came a second PCR, run for roughly 7 to 12 cycles, which used a sample-barcoded 5' primer along with a J-beta primer mix. A template-switch adaptor with 12 random nucleotides tagged each cDNA molecule. Using its own MiXCR run on the 5' RACE reads, TCRdb lists one record per CDR3 protein. The repertoire includes about 1.5 million distinct CDR3 sequences, roughly two fifths of them detected once, and about 3.8% sits in the top ten. As for this clonotype: Its target is not known.

Study-level results: With age, beta diversity per million T cells declined roughly linearly, significantly by 40.

Germline CDR1 reads SGHRS; CDR2 reads YFSETQ. V dropped 4 bases and J dropped 7; count of bases not matched to a gene: 15. The CDR3 spans 16 residues. Donation came from healthy Caucasian individuals in Russia who were aged roughly 6 to 95. This chain connects TRBV5-1 to TRBJ2-7; 9 bases match TRBD2. The receptor was isolated from a young woman in good health. What was sequenced was blood. In DNA, the CDR3 is TGCGCCAGCAGCGCGGTAGCCGGGACTAGCAACAATGAGCAGTACTTC. It is translated as CASSAVAGTSNNEQYF.